Below, 9 T cell receptor beta chains from the same sample are listed, as sequenced in a study of T-cell reconstitution after alpha-beta-depleted transplantation in children. Unique molecular identifiers featured in how the TCRbeta library was prepared. One entry per CDR3 protein, called by TCRdb with MiXCR from the PCR reads. Among a few hundred thousand distinct CDR3 sequences listed, roughly a quarter were seen once. The input for sequencing was PBMCs, taken before TCRalphabeta/CD19-depleted stem cell transplant. These receptors came from a boy younger than two with Wiskott-Aldrich syndrome, due to receive a stem cell transplant.

This clonotype was detected a few times. The chain uses TRBV7-9 and TRBJ1-5; TRBD1 matches 10 bases. J gave up 7 bases and V 6 bases, and 6 bases lay outside the gene matches. The CDR3 is 14 residues long. Germline assignment: CDR1 SEHNR and CDR2 FQNEAQ (reference sequence). The CDR3 DNA reads as TGTGCCAGCAGTAAGACAGGGGGCGGACAGCCCCAGCATTTT. It yields the protein CASSKTGGGQPQHF.

This clonotype has only a few counts. The chain is built from TRBV12-3 or TRBV12-4 and TRBJ1-1; D gene unclear. The CDR3 length is 13 residues. V gave up 1 base and J gave up 4 bases, with 7 bases separating them. CDR3 nucleotides: TGTGCCAGCAGTTTAGAAGGGTTCACTGAAGCTTTCTTT. Its protein is CASSLEGFTEAFF.

This clonotype was found a few times. The chain has TRBV20-1 and TRBJ2-3; 8 bases agree with TRBD2. The CDR3 loop spans 13 amino acids. J was trimmed by 4 bases and V by 3 bases; bases with no gene match: 3. Germline V gene lookup returns CDR1 DFQATT and CDR2 SNEGSKA (reference sequence). Written as DNA, the CDR3 is TGCAGTGCTAGTCTTAGCGGGGCAGATACGCAGTATTTT. This translates into CSASLSGADTQYF.

The chain carries TRBV6-5 and TRBJ2-1, with TRBD2 matching over 11 bases. This CDR3 comprises 17 residues. V lost 2 bases, J lost 6 bases, and 9 bases stayed unmatched. Germline V lookup: CDR1 MNHEY, CDR2 SVGAGI. CDR3 amino acids: CASSYPIAGGPGNEQFF. In DNA, the CDR3 is TGTGCCAGCAGTTACCCCATAGCGGGAGGGCCGGGCAATGAGCAGTTCTTC.

The chain carries TRBV5-1 and TRBJ1-4; 7 bases line up with TRBD1. The V gene's germline CDR1 is SGHRS and CDR2 YFSETQ. The CDR3 is made up of 13 amino acids. Germline trimming cut 4 bases from V and 8 bases from J; bases unmatched to any gene: 5. The CDR3 spells CASSVGQQEKLFF. For the CDR3, the DNA is TGCGCCAGCAGCGTGGGACAGCAAGAAAAACTGTTTTTT.

The chain couples TRBV7-9 to TRBJ2-5; D remains unclear. This CDR3 is built from 13 residues. Germline V gene data show CDR1 as SEHNR and CDR2 as FQNEAQ (reference sequence). V was clipped by 3 bases and J by 1 base, with 6 bases between them. CDR3 in amino acids: CASSFRTQETQYF. The CDR3 DNA reads TGTGCCAGCAGCTTTAGGACCCAAGAGACCCAGTACTTC. Using reference TRBV7-9 and TRBJ2-5 for the parts outside the CDR3, the full variable domain is DTGVSQNPRHKITKRGQNVTFRCDPISEHNRLYWYRQTLGQGPEFLTYFQNEAQLEKSRLLSDRFSAERPKGSFSTLEIQRTEQGDSAMYLCASSFRTQETQYFGPGTRLLVL.

This clonotype showed up just a few times. The CDR3 bases are TGTGCCAGCAGCCTCTGGGACGAGCAGTACTTC. This codes for CASSLWDEQYF. The chain uses TRBV14 and TRBJ2-7; unclear D gene. The CDR3 runs 11 residues. Germline assignment: CDR1 SGHDN and CDR2 FVKESK. The V end lost 4 bases, the J end lost 5 bases, and 6 bases lay between the germline ends.

The chain links TRBV12-3 or TRBV12-4 to TRBJ2-5; D remains ambiguous. Trimming shortened V by 5 bases and J by 0 bases, and 7 bases separated the two germline ends. The CDR3 loop spans 13 amino acids. The CDR3 bases are TGTGCCAGCAGTGACATGTACCAAGAGACCCAGTACTTC. Its translation: CASSDMYQETQYF.

The chain employs TRBV9 and TRBJ1-3; D gene ambiguous. CDR1 and CDR2 from the germline V gene are SGDLS and YYNGEE. The CDR3 spans 17 residues. V lost 0 bases, J lost 2 bases, and 15 bases lay in between. CDR3: CASSVGAGASTGNTIYF. The CDR3 coding sequence is TGTGCCAGCAGCGTAGGGGCGGGAGCCAGTACTGGAAACACCATATATTTT.